This T cell receptor beta chain was sequenced in a study of blood T cells in healthy people across ages (dated by TCRdb to 2015 to 2017). With regard to the full study: In model experiments, template switching captured roughly one uniquely barcoded TCR beta cDNA molecule for every two T cells. Using deep sequencing normalized with unique cDNA molecular identifiers, the study measured how TCR beta repertoire diversity changes with age. The donors were divided into four age groups: young (average about 15 years), middle-aged (about 41), aged (about 62) and long-lived (approximately 74). The study analyzed two additional independent replicas of 1 million unique cDNA reads from the same blood draw for two donors, one aged 18 to 29 and one aged 80 or older.

General conclusions and limits of the study: Observed TCR beta diversity per million T cells fell roughly linearly with age, and a significant reduction was already apparent by age roughly 41. Because donor CMV infection status was unknown, age-related changes in expanded clonotypes were potentially confounded. Compared with the aged group, the long-lived group had more naive CD4+ T cells, fewer expanded clones and increased TCR diversity, suggesting age selection. The percentage of naive T cells measured by flow cytometry correlated strongly with observed TCR beta diversity. Since profiling was done on bulk unsorted PBMCs, naive and antigen-experienced compartments could not be conclusively compared. Estimates of total diversity based on one million sequenced T cells were considered lower bounds and underestimates.

In the case of this clonotype: The target of this receptor is not known. No much larger clone exists at a distance of one base, and base qualities are not known.

The roughly 38 donors, aged roughly 6 to 90 years, were systemically healthy Caucasian individuals from Russia. Ten milliliters of peripheral blood were drawn from each donor into EDTA-treated Vacutainer tubes. Ficoll-Paque density-gradient centrifugation was used to isolate PBMCs, with at least 7 million per sample. Trizol reagent was used to extract total RNA from PBMCs, with at least 6 micrograms per sample. Naive CD45RAhigh/CD27high T cell percentages were measured by flow cytometry on a PBMC aliquot from every donor. To prepare the library, 5' RACE was applied. TCRdb records Illumina HiSeq 2500 as the sequencer. A second about 7 to 11 cycle PCR used a sample-barcoded 5' primer and a J-beta primer mix. A template-switch 5' adaptor carrying 12 random nucleotides introduced a unique molecular identifier onto each TCR beta cDNA molecule. Each sample yielded at least 2.5 million CDR3-containing paired-end reads. The Mint cDNA synthesis kit, primed by a TRBC-specific oligonucleotide, was used to synthesize first-strand cDNA from all RNA. Following uracil-DNA glycosylase treatment, a first 18-cycle PCR with universal primers M1SS and BC2_uni_R was performed on all cDNA. The paper's processing steps were these. Each sample was normalized by randomly selecting 1 million high-quality reads, each carrying a distinct molecular identifier. Reads sharing molecular identifiers were discarded rather than binned into consensus sequences. MiTCR, run with a Q25 quality threshold and the strictest error-elimination algorithm, handled CDR3 identification, clonotype clustering and error correction. A nonparametric unseen species model using Euler transformation provided a lower-bound estimate of total TCR beta diversity. TCRdb cleaned the public reads at Q25 with fastp, built clones with MiXCR and kept in-frame beta chains. CDR3 protein sequences are deduplicated, and each keeps its most common genes and DNA. These V and J calls rely on TCRdb rather than the paper's analysis. This sample comprises hundreds of thousands of distinct CDR3 sequences, around 24% of them detected only once. Clones ranked in the top ten supply 2.5% to 3.5% of the sample.

Measured from the cysteine to the phenylalanine, the CDR3 is 12 residues long. The CDR3 DNA has 36 bases and is translated from base 1. At the junction V is shortened by 3 bases and J by 5 bases; bases outside the gene matches: 1. Looking up the germline V gene yields CDR1 KGHSH and CDR2 LQKENI. This sample was also put to use in a study of T cells of mothers and their children. As described in the second report: Nine systemically healthy Caucasian individuals served as donors, namely three mothers together with their six children. cDNA synthesis used all of the extracted RNA, with roughly 1.5 ug of RNA in each 15 ul reaction. In the second PCR, the M1S primer added sample barcodes and 2-4 random nucleotides. Each mother yielded over 9 million TCR beta CDR3 reads and each child 2.5 million to 3 million reads. TCR recombination output is similarly shaped by thymic selection in related and unrelated pairs, with a minor effect exerted by inherited differences. Related mother-child pairs always showed normalized repertoire overlap that was slightly higher than in unrelated mother-child pairs, though the difference was never significant. No persistent microchimeric T cell clones were detected, at a sensitivity of around 97 clones per million clonotypes. Deep NGS was used in the study to compare the TCR beta repertoires of mothers and children and to look for features that separate related mother-child pairs from unrelated individuals. On average, the children were roughly 12 +/- 4 years old, while the mothers were about 37 +/- 4 years old. After adapter ligation was performed with NEBNext reagents, the libraries were sequenced on an Illumina HiSeq 2000 with 100+100 nt paired-end reads. Mother and child libraries were prepared a month apart and sequenced in separate runs to prevent cross-contamination. Between roughly 450,000 and 2,000,000 distinct TCR beta clonotypes were identified per donor. Naive TCR beta clonotypes were estimated from low-frequency clonotypes matched to each donor's FACS-determined naive share, without sorting.

This clonotype originated in a boy younger than 18 in good health. The specimen was blood. The V gene is TRBV18 and the J gene is TRBJ2-7; 7 central nucleotides agree with TRBD1. CDR3 reads: CASSPDRDEQYF. Here is the DNA: TGTGCCAGCTCACCTGACAGGGACGAGCAGTACTTC.